This T cell receptor beta chain was identified during a study of Tregs in tolerant kidney transplant recipients. Assay used: immunoSEQ multiplex PCR; TCRdb lists only in-frame clones, some missing. The sample gives approximately 93,000 clones, 80% to 95% of which show up once; 0.46% is in the top ten. Germline V CDR1 and CDR2: MDHEN, SYDVKM. The length of the CDR3 is 16 residues. V lost 6 bases to trimming and J lost 3 bases; unmatched junction nucleotides: 10. This specimen was CD4+ T cells from blood, taken before the transplant. This TCR was recovered from a human donor who received a combined kidney and bone marrow transplant. The rearrangement joins TRBV28 to TRBJ2-7; 11 bases fit TRBD1. The CDR3, as DNA: TGTGCCAGCAGGTCTGGGACAGGGGGTTTTGTCTACGAGCAGTACTTC. Translated: CASRSGTGGFVYEQYF.